This TCR beta chain was recovered during a study of radiation and T cells in renal cell carcinoma. In the study overall: Nephrectomy followed 15 Gy stereotactic body radiation by 4 weeks. Whole-study results and caveats: In blood, top tumor clones expanded by 2 weeks, shrinking by 4.

Here immunoSEQ multiplex PCR was the method, and the copy in TCRdb shows in-frame clones only, minus some. Of approximately 120,000 clones in the sample, 81% were seen once. About this clone itself: Its specificity is unknown.

This CDR3 has 17 amino acids. Sample time point: blood 2 weeks post-SBRT. Sample treatment: 15 Gy SBRT to primary tumor, nephrectomy 4 weeks later. Serial blood draws occurred at baseline and 2 and 4 weeks post-SBRT. Sequencing used blood, obtained from a patient whose treatment included radiotherapy and nephrectomy. The chain joins TRBV21-1 to TRBJ1-2; the table's D call, TRBD1, was not checked against the DNA. TRBV21-1 is recorded as a pseudogene. The TCR originated in a man between 50 and 59 years old with renal cell carcinoma. The CDR3, as DNA: TGTGCCAGCAGCAAAAAGGACCACAGGGGGCTCGGCTATGGCTACACCTTC. Translated, it gives CASSKKDHRGLGYGYTF.